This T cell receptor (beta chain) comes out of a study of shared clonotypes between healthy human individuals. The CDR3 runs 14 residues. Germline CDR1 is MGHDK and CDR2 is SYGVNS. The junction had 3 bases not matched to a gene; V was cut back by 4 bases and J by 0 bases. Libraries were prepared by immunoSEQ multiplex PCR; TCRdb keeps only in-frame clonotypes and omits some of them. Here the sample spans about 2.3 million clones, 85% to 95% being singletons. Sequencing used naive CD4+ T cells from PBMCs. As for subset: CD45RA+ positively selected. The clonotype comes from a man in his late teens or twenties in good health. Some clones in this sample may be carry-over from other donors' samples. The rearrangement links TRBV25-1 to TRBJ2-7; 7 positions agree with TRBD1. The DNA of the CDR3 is TGTGCCAGCAGTGGGGGGACAGCCTCCTACGAGCAGTACTTC. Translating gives CASSGGTASYEQYF.